This T cell receptor beta chain was sequenced during a study of blood T cell repertoires in COVID-19. About the study: PBMCs, B-cell-depleted T cells, or T cells were the source of the cDNA or gDNA that made up the material.

The CDR3 sequence is 14 residues long. Trimming took off 7 bases at V and 2 bases at J, with 12 bases between the two ends. Germline V gives CDR1 SNHLY, CDR2 FYNNEI. Original methodology: Amplification of reference gene primers provided the estimated nucleated cell counts. Sequenced by immunoSEQ multiplex PCR; TCRdb stores in-frame clones only, minus some. V, J and clone size derive from that table, while D and trimming were established from the DNA sequence. The sample lists over 250,000 clones, 88% occurring once. The sequence was obtained from a woman aged 30 to 39 with acute or convalescent COVID-19. Sequenced: peripheral blood. V and J are TRBV2 and TRBJ1-5; D gene uncertain. The CDR3 loop is CASTSGFGNQPQHF. As DNA, the CDR3 is TGTGCCAGCACAAGCGGGTTTGGCAATCAGCCCCAGCATTTT.